Below, 17 T cell receptor beta chains from the same sample are listed, as sequenced in a study of T cells in localized non-small cell lung cancer. Data came from immunoSEQ multiplex PCR; TCRdb stores just in-frame clones and leaves some out. This sample yields around 1,500 clones, of which roughly 30% are seen a single time; more than 9.5% belongs to the top ten. The material was normal lung tissue next to the tumor, obtained before any cancer treatment. The receptor source for this set is a male donor aged 60 or over with stage II squamous cell lung carcinoma.

This clone is medium-sized. The rearrangement links TRBV11-3 to TRBJ2-7; D could derive from TRBD1 or TRBD2 (7 bases each). CDR1 and CDR2 from the germline V gene are SGHNT and YENEEA. This CDR3 is 15 amino acids long. Deletions cut 3 bases from V and 7 bases from J, with 19 bases between. The CDR3 nucleotides are TGTGCCAGCAGCTTTCCTTCAGGGGGGGTGGAAGAGCAGTACTTC. Translation: CASSFPSGGVEEQYF. Supplemented by reference TRBV11-3 and TRBJ2-7, the full variable domain reads EAGVVQSPRYKIIEKKQPVAFWCNPISGHNTLYWYLQNLGQGPELLIRYENEEAVDDSQLPKDRFSAERLKGVDSTLKIQPAELGDSAVYLCASSFPSGGVEEQYFGPGTRLTVT.

The V and J genes are TRBV28 and TRBJ2-7, with 12 bases matching TRBD2. The V segment lost 3 bases and the J segment 4 bases; nucleotides outside the gene matches: 4. CDR1 and CDR2 from the germline V gene are MDHEN and SYDVKM. There are 15 residues in the CDR3. The DNA for the CDR3 is TGTGCCAGCAGTTTCCCGGGACTAGCGGGTTACGAGCAGTACTTC. Its protein product is CASSFPGLAGYEQYF.

The chain employs TRBV6-8 and TRBJ1-1; D call uncertain. With 3 bases removed from V and 2 bases from J, the gap between germline ends came to 10 bases. CDR1 is MNHGY and CDR2 is SAAAGT in the germline V gene. This CDR3 spans 14 amino acids. The CDR3 loop is CASSYTQSNTEAFF. The CDR3 coding sequence is TGTGCCAGCAGTTATACGCAGAGTAACACTGAAGCTTTCTTT.

The chain recombines TRBV19 with TRBJ1-4; 8 nucleotides agree with TRBD1. Trimming cost V 4 bases and J 7 bases; bases outside gene matches: 2. The CDR3 contains 13 residues. The germline V gene has CDR1 LNHDA and CDR2 SQIVND (reference sequence). CDR3 in amino acids: CASSTDRGEKLFF. The CDR3 coding sequence is TGTGCCAGTAGTACCGACAGGGGTGAAAAACTGTTTTTT.

The CDR3 DNA follows: TGTGCCAGCAGCCCCCCTACGGGAGGTGTCACCGGGGAGCTGTTTTTT. This gives the protein CASSPPTGGVTGELFF. J is TRBJ2-2 and V is TRBV11-3, with 7 nucleotides matching TRBD2. The CDR3 consists of 16 residues. The J segment lost 4 bases and the V segment lost 5 bases, leaving 10 bases of the junction unmatched. The germline V gene encodes CDR1 SGHNT and CDR2 YENEEA.

This clone is deemed medium-sized. This rearrangement joins TRBV11-3 to TRBJ1-1; maybe TRBD1 (5 bases). The CDR3 length is 16 residues. Per the germline V gene, CDR1 is SGHNT and CDR2 is YENEEA. Trimming cost V 5 bases and J 1 base, with 17 bases left between them. In nucleotides, the CDR3 is TGTGCCAGCAGCCCCGTCCCCACGACAGCGAACACTGAAGCTTTCTTT. It encodes CASSPVPTTANTEAFF.

The V call is TRBV9, the J call TRBJ1-6; no firm D call. Trimming shortened V by 4 bases and J by 7 bases, and 15 bases separated the two germline ends. The CDR3 totals 15 residues. Germline V gene data show CDR1 as SGDLS and CDR2 as YYNGEE. The DNA of the CDR3 is TGTGCCAGCAGCCCGGGTCCGGACGGGAATTCACCCCTCCACTTT. It translates to CASSPGPDGNSPLHF.

The CDR3 DNA is TGTGCCAGCAGTCTGGACAGCGTGAACACTGAAGCTTTCTTT. Encoded protein: CASSLDSVNTEAFF. The chain uses TRBV11-3 and TRBJ1-1, with D possibly being TRBD1 (6 bases). The V end was cut by 6 bases, the J end by 0 bases, with 11 bases between. The germline V gene has CDR1 SGHNT and CDR2 YENEEA. The CDR3 is 14 residues long.

The rearrangement links TRBV19 to TRBJ1-1, with D hard to call. Per germline, CDR1 LNHDA and CDR2 SQIVND (reference sequence). The CDR3 has 13 amino acids. V shed 3 bases and J shed 5 bases, with 10 bases lying between them. The CDR3 loop reads CASSMREGTEAFF. CDR3 bases: TGTGCCAGTAGTATGAGGGAAGGGACTGAAGCTTTCTTT.

This clone is labeled as medium-sized. The chain joins TRBV6-8 to TRBJ2-7; TRBD1 aligns across 8 bases. The CDR3 consists of 15 residues. Germline assignment: CDR1 MNHGY and CDR2 SAAAGT. V lost 6 bases and J lost 2; bases outside the gene matches: 9. CDR3 DNA: TGTGCCAGCAGGGACAGGGAGAAAGGGCCCTACGAGCAGTACTTC. Protein sequence: CASRDREKGPYEQYF.

V is TRBV19 and J is TRBJ2-5, with D perhaps matching TRBD2 (6 bases). The V gene lost 3 bases and the J gene lost 7 bases, with 18 bases spanning the gap. The CDR3 extends over 15 amino acids. Germline assignment: CDR1 LNHDA and CDR2 SQIVND (reference sequence). CDR3 sequence reads: CASSMGRGFSGTQYF. The DNA for the CDR3 is TGTGCCAGTAGTATGGGGCGGGGCTTCTCGGGGACCCAGTACTTC.

The rearrangement joins TRBV2 to TRBJ2-2, with D perhaps TRBD1 (6 bases). The CDR3 covers 14 residues. The germline gives CDR1 SNHLY, CDR2 FYNNEI. V shed 4 bases and J shed 5 bases, with 11 bases lying between them. CDR3 sequence: CASSGVGQTGELFF. CDR3 in DNA: TGTGCCAGCAGTGGGGTGGGACAAACCGGGGAGCTGTTTTTT.

This clone is deemed medium-sized. This chain connects TRBV18 to TRBJ2-1, with 8 nucleotides matching TRBD2. J was trimmed by 9 bases and V by 2 bases; bases with no gene match: 12. The CDR3 is 16 residues long. CDR1 KGHSH and CDR2 LQKENI come from the germline V gene. CDR3 loop: CASSPMSSGSSGEQFF. DNA for the CDR3: TGTGCCAGCTCACCAATGTCGAGCGGGAGTAGTGGTGAGCAGTTCTTC.

The chain recombines TRBV5-1 with TRBJ2-1; 8 bases agree with TRBD2. Trimming at V came to 1 base and at J to 14 bases, leaving 14 bases not matched to a gene. This CDR3 region has 15 residues. CDR1 and CDR2 (germline): SGHRS, YFSETQ. Here the CDR3 reads CASSLMAGGNGGEFF. The CDR3 region has the DNA TGCGCCAGCAGCTTGATGGCGGGGGGTAACGGTGGGGAGTTCTTC.

V usage is TRBV25-1 and J usage is TRBJ2-7; TRBD2 aligns across 10 bases. Germline values: CDR1 MGHDK, CDR2 SYGVNS. This CDR3 contains 16 residues. V lost 3 bases, J lost 4 bases, and 9 bases stayed unmatched. CDR3 bases: TGTGCCAGCAGTGATCGGCTCGGACTAGCGGCATACGAGCAGTACTTC. Its translation is CASSDRLGLAAYEQYF.

This clone was detected only a few times. This chain links TRBV19 with TRBJ2-3, with D possibly TRBD2 on 7 matching bases. V was clipped by 2 bases and J by 2 bases, with 11 bases between them. The CDR3 extends over 15 amino acids. From germline, CDR1 is LNHDA and CDR2 SQIVND (reference sequence). The CDR3 is CASSIWGGLTDTQYF. The CDR3 DNA reads as TGTGCCAGTAGTATATGGGGGGGCCTCACAGATACGCAGTATTTT.

The chain couples TRBV18 to TRBJ1-2; D is possibly TRBD1 (6 bases). This CDR3 comprises 17 residues. V was clipped by 3 bases and J by 4 bases, with 21 bases between them. Germline V lookup: CDR1 KGHSH, CDR2 LQKENI. CDR3 sequence (DNA): TGTGCCAGCTCACCTCAACGGGACAAGAATTCAGGCTATGGCTACACCTTC. Translation: CASSPQRDKNSGYGYTF.